This TCR beta chain derives from a study of post-analysis software for immune sequencing data. Study-wide results and limits: With F measure, samples from one preparation batch clustered together strongly. TRBV5-6, TRBV5-1 and TRBV20-1 belonged to a set of about five TRBV segments that were more frequent in patients than controls. Relative to controls, patients with multiple sclerosis showed significantly lower normalized Chao1 diversity.

Unique molecular identifiers tagged the TCR beta cDNA libraries. Yield was approximately 500,000 cDNA molecules from roughly 0.93 to 9.6 million T cells. One entry per CDR3 protein, called by TCRdb with MiXCR from the PCR reads. Of about 500,000 distinct CDR3 sequences detected, around 40% appear once; the ten largest clones hold 12%. With respect to this clonotype: Its antigen is not identified.

The CDR3 is 15 amino acids. Germline trimming cut 5 bases from V and 8 bases from J; bases unmatched to any gene: 10. Germline-derived CDR1 and CDR2 are SNHLY and FYNNEI. V and J are TRBV2 and TRBJ1-4, with TRBD1 matching over 8 bases. The sequence derives from a girl aged 5-17 years with multiple sclerosis. The sequencing sample was made of blood. CDR3 sequence (DNA): TGTGCCAGCAGTCCCCGGGACAGGCTAGACGAAAAACTGTTTTTT. It specifies CASSPRDRLDEKLFF.